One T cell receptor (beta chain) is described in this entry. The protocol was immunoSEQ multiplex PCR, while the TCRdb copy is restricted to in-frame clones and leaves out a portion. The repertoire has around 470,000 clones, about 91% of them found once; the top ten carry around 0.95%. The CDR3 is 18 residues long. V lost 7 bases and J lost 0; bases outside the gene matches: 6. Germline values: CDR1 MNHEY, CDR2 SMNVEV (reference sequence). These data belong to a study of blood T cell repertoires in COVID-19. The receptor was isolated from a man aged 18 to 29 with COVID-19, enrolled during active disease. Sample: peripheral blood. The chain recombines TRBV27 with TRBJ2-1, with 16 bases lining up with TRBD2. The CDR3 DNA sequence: TGTGCCAGCACCAGGGGACTAGCGGGAGGGATCTCCTACAATGAGCAGTTCTTC. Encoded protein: CASTRGLAGGISYNEQFF.